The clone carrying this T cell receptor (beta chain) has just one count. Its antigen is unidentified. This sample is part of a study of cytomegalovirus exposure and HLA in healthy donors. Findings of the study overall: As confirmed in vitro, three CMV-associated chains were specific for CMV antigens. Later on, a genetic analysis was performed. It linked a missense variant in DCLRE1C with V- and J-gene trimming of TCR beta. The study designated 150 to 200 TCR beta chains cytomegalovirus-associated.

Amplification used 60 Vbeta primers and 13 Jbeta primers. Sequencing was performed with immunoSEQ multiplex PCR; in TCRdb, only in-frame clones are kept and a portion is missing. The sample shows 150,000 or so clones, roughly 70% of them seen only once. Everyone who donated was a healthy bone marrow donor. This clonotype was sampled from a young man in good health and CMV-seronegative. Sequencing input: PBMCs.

This chain's CDR3 is CASSSTRGSEAFF. The CDR3 DNA reads TGTGCCAGCTCATCGACCCGAGGTAGTGAAGCTTTCTTT. V gene TRBV18 combines with J gene TRBJ1-1; D is unresolved. V lost 5 bases and J 7 bases, leaving 14 bases between the germline ends. Germline assignment: CDR1 KGHSH and CDR2 LQKENI. This CDR3 is built from 13 residues. Combining the CDR3 with reference TRBV18 and TRBJ1-1 gives the whole variable domain NAGVMQNPRHLVRRRGQEARLRCSPMKGHSHVYWYRQLPEEGLKFMVYLQKENIIDESGMPKERFSAEFPKEGPSILRIQQVVRGDSAAYFCASSSTRGSEAFFGQGTRLTVV.